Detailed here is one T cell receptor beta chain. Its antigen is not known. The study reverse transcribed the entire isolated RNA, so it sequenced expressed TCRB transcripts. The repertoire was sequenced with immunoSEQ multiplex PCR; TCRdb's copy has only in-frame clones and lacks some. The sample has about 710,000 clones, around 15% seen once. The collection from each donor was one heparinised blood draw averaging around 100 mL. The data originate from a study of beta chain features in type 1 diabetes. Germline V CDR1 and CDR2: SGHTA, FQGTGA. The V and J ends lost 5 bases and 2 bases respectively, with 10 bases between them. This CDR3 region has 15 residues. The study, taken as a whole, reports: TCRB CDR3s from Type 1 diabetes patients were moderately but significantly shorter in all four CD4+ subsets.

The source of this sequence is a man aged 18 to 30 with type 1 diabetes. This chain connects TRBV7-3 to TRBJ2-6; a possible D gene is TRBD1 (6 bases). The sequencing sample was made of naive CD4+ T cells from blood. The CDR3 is CASSLPGAGANVLTF. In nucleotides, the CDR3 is TGTGCCAGCAGCCTACCAGGGGCTGGGGCCAACGTCCTGACTTTC.